Below are 19 T cell receptor beta chains sequenced from a single sample in a study of shared clonotypes between healthy human individuals. Clones were read by immunoSEQ multiplex PCR, and TCRdb kept only the in-frame ones, dropping some. The top ten clones hold more than 0.1% of a sample with 2 million or so clones, about 95% of them seen once. Sequencing was done on a sample of naive CD4+ T cells sorted from blood. The sample's subset: CD45RA+ positively selected. The receptors shown here come from a man aged 18 to 30 in good health.

The chain employs TRBV5-1 and TRBJ2-1, with 11 nucleotides matching TRBD2. CDR3 length: 15 amino acids. Germline-derived CDR1 and CDR2 are SGHRS and YFSETQ. V lost 5 bases and J lost 5; bases outside the gene matches: 6. The CDR3 sequence is CASRLLAGADNEQFF. CDR3 DNA: TGCGCCAGCAGGCTACTAGCGGGGGCTGACAATGAGCAGTTCTTC. Full variable domain (remainder filled in from reference TRBV5-1 and TRBJ2-1): KAGVTQTPRYLIKTRGQQVTLSCSPISGHRSVSWYQQTPGQGLQFLFEYFSETQRNKGNFPGRFSGRQFSNSRSEMNVSTLELGDSALYLCASRLLAGADNEQFFGPGTRLTVL.

V gene TRBV2 combines with J gene TRBJ1-3, with D uncertain. The CDR3 consists of 11 residues. CDR1 is SNHLY, CDR2 FYNNEI, per germline. Trimming stripped 8 bases from V and 4 bases from J, with 6 bases between. The CDR3 sequence: CASAAGNTIYF. Written as DNA, the CDR3 is TGTGCCAGCGCGGCGGGAAACACCATATATTTT.

This chain uses TRBV13 with TRBJ1-4; 9 bases map to TRBD1. The V gene end was trimmed by 4 bases and the J gene end by 8 bases; junction bases not matched to a gene: 5. Germline assignment: CDR1 PRHDT and CDR2 FYEKMQ (reference sequence). CDR3 length: 14 amino acids. The CDR3 region is CASSSTGGGEKLFF. CDR3 DNA: TGTGCCAGCAGCTCGACAGGGGGAGGGGAAAAACTGTTTTTT.

J is TRBJ1-6 and V is TRBV2; maybe TRBD1 (6 bases). This CDR3 is built from 15 residues. CDR1 is SNHLY and CDR2 is FYNNEI in the germline V gene. The V end was cut by 4 bases, the J end by 5 bases, with 12 bases between. The CDR3 nucleotides read TGTGCCAGCAGTGGGTCAGGGGCACATAATTCACCCCTCCACTTT. This translates into CASSGSGAHNSPLHF.

The genes are TRBV5-4 and TRBJ2-3; TRBD2 matches 9 bases. Germline V gene sequence: CDR1 SGHNT, CDR2 YYREEE (reference sequence). The CDR3 is made up of 18 amino acids. The V and J ends lost 0 bases and 3 bases, in that order; junction bases with no gene match: 11. CDR3 in DNA: TGTGCCAGCAGCTTGGCCCGCCTAGCGGGGCGCTTGACAGATACGCAGTATTTT. Amino acids: CASSLARLAGRLTDTQYF.

The chain uses TRBV4-3 and TRBJ1-6; no firm D call. The germline CDR1 and CDR2 sequences are LGHNA and YSLEER. With 1 base removed from V and 9 bases from J, the gap between germline ends came to 19 bases. The CDR3 is made up of 17 amino acids. This CDR3 is CASSQVAGGRGISPLHF. The CDR3 DNA reads TGCGCCAGCAGCCAAGTCGCGGGAGGCCGCGGGATTTCACCCCTCCACTTT.

The CDR3 nucleotides are TGTGCCAGCAGTTACTCGATACTACAGGGAAATTCACCCCTCCACTTT. Translating it yields CASSYSILQGNSPLHF. This chain uses TRBV6-5 with TRBJ1-6, with D possibly TRBD1 on 6 matching bases. Trimming pared 0 bases from V and 7 bases from J, leaving 13 bases between. CDR1 MNHEY and CDR2 SVGAGI come from the germline V gene. CDR3 length: 16 residues.

The rearrangement links TRBV6-4 to TRBJ2-2, with TRBD2 identical over 8 bases. The CDR3 is 16 residues long. Germline-derived CDR1 and CDR2 are MRHNA and SNTAGT. V shed 6 bases, J shed 0 bases, and the junction held 6 bases outside the gene matches. The CDR3 nucleotides are TGTGCCAGCAGCAAGACTAGCGTCGCGAACACCGGGGAGCTGTTTTTT. Translating it yields CASSKTSVANTGELFF.

In its sample, this clone was seen once. The V and J genes are TRBV15 and TRBJ1-2; D unresolved. The germline V and J ends were trimmed by 0 bases and 6 bases, with 14 bases remaining between them. CDR1 is LNHNV, CDR2 YYDKDF, per germline (reference sequence). The CDR3 sequence is 15 residues long. The CDR3 DNA is TGTGCCACCAGCAGAGATAGATCCCAGAGGGATGGCTACACCTTC. Translated: CATSRDRSQRDGYTF.

The rearrangement joins TRBV11-2 to TRBJ1-2; TRBD1 agrees at 8 bases. The length of the CDR3 is 17 residues. Trimming cost V 5 bases and J 2 bases; bases outside gene matches: 13. Germline-derived CDR1 and CDR2 are SGHAT and FQNNGV. The DNA of the CDR3 is TGTGCCAGCAGCCGAATCCCACCGGGACAGGCGAACTATGGCTACACCTTC. It codes for CASSRIPPGQANYGYTF.

The chain combines TRBV5-6 with TRBJ2-7; TRBD1 agrees at 9 bases. There are 15 residues in the CDR3. CDR1 is SGHDT and CDR2 is YYEEEE in the germline V gene. The junction had 10 bases not matched to a gene; V was cut back by 4 bases and J by 5 bases. The CDR3 DNA reads as TGTGCCAGCAGCCGGCGAGCGACAGGGGGGGACGAGCAGTACTTC. This gives the protein CASSRRATGGDEQYF.

The V gene is TRBV20-1, the J gene TRBJ1-2, with unresolved D. The CDR3 is 11 amino acids. Germline CDR1 reads DFQATT; CDR2 reads SNEGSKA (reference sequence). V lost 1 base and J lost 11, with 11 bases in between. The CDR3 is CSARVGFGYTF. The CDR3, as DNA: TGCAGTGCTAGAGTTGGGTTTGGATACACCTTC.

The chain employs TRBV11-2 and TRBJ2-3; 8 bases agree with TRBD2. The germline V gene has CDR1 SGHAT and CDR2 FQNNGV. The V gene end was trimmed by 5 bases and the J gene end by 1 base; junction bases not matched to a gene: 8. The CDR3 consists of 16 residues. The CDR3 spells CASSPLQLAGTDTQYF. The DNA for the CDR3 is TGTGCCAGCAGCCCCTTACAACTAGCGGGCACAGATACGCAGTATTTT.

The chain has TRBV6-1 and TRBJ2-7, with 7 bases lining up with TRBD1. The CDR3 has 11 amino acids. Trimming at V came to 10 bases and at J to 7 bases, leaving 7 bases not matched to a gene. The germline CDR1 and CDR2 sequences are MNHNS and SASEGT. The CDR3 DNA is TGTGCCAACGGACAGGTCGGGGAGCAGTACTTC. Residues: CANGQVGEQYF.

The rearrangement links TRBV19 to TRBJ2-5; 11 positions agree with TRBD2. The CDR3 loop spans 15 amino acids. After removal of 3 bases from V and 5 bases from J, the junction contained 5 bases not matched to a gene. Germline CDR1 and CDR2: LNHDA and SQIVND (reference sequence). CDR3 in amino acids: CASSIASGGYETQYF. The DNA of the CDR3 is TGTGCCAGTAGTATTGCTAGCGGGGGGTATGAGACCCAGTACTTC.

The genes are TRBV11-2 and TRBJ1-5; D unclear. The CDR3 is made up of 14 amino acids. Trimming removed 1 base from V and 3 bases from J, with 7 bases in between. Germline lookup yields CDR1 SGHAT and CDR2 FQNNGV. This CDR3 reads CASSLVGPNQPQHF. The CDR3 nucleotides are TGTGCCAGCAGCTTAGTAGGACCCAATCAGCCCCAGCATTTT. Supplemented by reference TRBV11-2 and TRBJ1-5, the full variable domain reads EAGVAQSPRYKIIEKRQSVAFWCNPISGHATLYWYQQILGQGPKLLIQFQNNGVVDDSQLPKDRFSAERLKGVDSTLKIQPAKLEDSAVYLCASSLVGPNQPQHFGDGTRLSIL.

The chain links TRBV30 to TRBJ1-6; possible D gene TRBD1, 6 bases. The germline CDR1 and CDR2 sequences are GTSNPN and SVGIG (reference sequence). The CDR3 is made up of 13 amino acids. The CDR3 protein is CAKATGLNSPLHF. As DNA, the CDR3 is TGTGCTAAAGCCACAGGGCTCAATTCACCCCTCCACTTT.

This clone appeared a single time. J is TRBJ1-2 and V is TRBV5-1; D ambiguous. V gave up 0 bases and J gave up 4 bases, with 13 bases separating them. CDR1 SGHRS and CDR2 YFSETQ come from the germline V gene. The CDR3 is 15 residues long. The CDR3: CASSLDQLETYGYTF. The CDR3 DNA reads TGCGCCAGCAGCTTGGATCAGTTGGAAACCTATGGCTACACCTTC.

This clone was seen once. Other nucleotide sequences in the sample specify the same CDR3. The chain joins TRBV5-1 to TRBJ2-2, with 11 bases fitting TRBD1. In germline, CDR1 is SGHRS, CDR2 YFSETQ. V lost 4 bases, J lost 6 bases, and 5 bases stayed unmatched. The CDR3 contains 15 residues. CDR3 in DNA: TGCGCCAGCAGCCCGGGGACAGGGGGATCCGGGGAGCTGTTTTTT. As protein: CASSPGTGGSGELFF.